The entry below gives a single TCR beta chain sequence along with its context. This CDR3 has 9 amino acids. Looked up from germline, CDR1 is LNHDA and CDR2 is SQIVND (reference sequence). Libraries were prepared by immunoSEQ multiplex PCR; TCRdb keeps only in-frame clonotypes and omits some of them. The top ten clones hold over 0.35% of a sample with 130,000 or so clones, 95% to 98% of them seen once. The data stem from a study of T cell changes during pregnancy in multiple sclerosis. This clonotype was obtained from a female donor with multiple sclerosis, enrolled in a pregnancy study. This chain joins TRBV19 and TRBJ2-7; D is uncertain. The sequencing used peripheral blood, collected after pregnancy. The CDR3 is CYNGLEQYF. In DNA, the CDR3 is TGTTATAATGGGCTCGAGCAGTACTTC.